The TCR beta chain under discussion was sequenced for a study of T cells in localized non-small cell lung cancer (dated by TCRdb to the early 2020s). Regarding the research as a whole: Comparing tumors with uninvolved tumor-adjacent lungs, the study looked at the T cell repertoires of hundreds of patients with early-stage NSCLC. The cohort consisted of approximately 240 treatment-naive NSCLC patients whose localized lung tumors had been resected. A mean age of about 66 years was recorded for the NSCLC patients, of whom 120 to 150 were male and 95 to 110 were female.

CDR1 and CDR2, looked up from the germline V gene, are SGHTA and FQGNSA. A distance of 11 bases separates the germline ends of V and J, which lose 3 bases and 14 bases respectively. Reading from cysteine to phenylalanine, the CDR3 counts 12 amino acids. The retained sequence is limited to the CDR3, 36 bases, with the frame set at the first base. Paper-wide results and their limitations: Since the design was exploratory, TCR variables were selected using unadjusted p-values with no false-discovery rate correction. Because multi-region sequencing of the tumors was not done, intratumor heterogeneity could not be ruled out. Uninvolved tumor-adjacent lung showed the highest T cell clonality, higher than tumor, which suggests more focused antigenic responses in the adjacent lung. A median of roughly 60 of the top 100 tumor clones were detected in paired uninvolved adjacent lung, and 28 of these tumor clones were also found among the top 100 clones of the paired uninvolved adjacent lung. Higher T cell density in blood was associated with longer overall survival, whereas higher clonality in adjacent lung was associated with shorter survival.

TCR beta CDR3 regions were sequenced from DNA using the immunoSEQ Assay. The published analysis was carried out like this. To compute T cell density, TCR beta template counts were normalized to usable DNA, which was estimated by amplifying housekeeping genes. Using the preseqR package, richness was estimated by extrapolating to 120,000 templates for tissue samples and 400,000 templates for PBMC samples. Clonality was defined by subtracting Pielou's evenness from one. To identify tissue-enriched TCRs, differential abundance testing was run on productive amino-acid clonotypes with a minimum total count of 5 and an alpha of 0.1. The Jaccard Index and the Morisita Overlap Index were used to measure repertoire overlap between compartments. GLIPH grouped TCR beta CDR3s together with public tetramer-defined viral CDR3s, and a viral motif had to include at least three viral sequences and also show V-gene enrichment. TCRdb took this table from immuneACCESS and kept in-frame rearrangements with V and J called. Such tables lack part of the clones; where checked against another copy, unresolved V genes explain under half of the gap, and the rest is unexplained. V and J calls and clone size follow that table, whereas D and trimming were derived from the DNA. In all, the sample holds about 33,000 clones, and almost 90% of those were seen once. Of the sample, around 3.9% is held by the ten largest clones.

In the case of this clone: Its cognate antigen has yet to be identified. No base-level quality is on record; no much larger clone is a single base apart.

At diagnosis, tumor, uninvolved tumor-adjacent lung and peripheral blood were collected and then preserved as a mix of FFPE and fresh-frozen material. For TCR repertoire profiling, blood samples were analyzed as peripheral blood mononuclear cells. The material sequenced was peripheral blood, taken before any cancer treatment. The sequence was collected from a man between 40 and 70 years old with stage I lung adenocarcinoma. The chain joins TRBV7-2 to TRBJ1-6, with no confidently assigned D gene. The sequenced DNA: TGTGCCAGCAGCTTTCTCGGGTTCACCCTCCACTTT. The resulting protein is CASSFLGFTLHF.